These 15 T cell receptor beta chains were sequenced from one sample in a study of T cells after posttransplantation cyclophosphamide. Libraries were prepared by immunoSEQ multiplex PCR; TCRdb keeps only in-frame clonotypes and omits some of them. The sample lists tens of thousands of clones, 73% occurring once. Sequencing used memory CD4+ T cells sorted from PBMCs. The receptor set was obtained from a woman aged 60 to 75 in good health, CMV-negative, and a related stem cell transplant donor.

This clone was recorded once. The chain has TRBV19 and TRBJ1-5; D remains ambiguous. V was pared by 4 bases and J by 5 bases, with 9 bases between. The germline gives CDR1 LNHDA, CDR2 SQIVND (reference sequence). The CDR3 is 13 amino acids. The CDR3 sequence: CASSRAVDQPQHF. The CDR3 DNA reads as TGTGCCAGTAGTAGGGCCGTAGATCAGCCCCAGCATTTT.

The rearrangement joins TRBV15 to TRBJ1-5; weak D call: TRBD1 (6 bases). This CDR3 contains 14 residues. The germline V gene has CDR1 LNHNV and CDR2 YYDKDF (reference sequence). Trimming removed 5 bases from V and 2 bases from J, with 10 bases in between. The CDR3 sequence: CATSRKGGNQPQHF. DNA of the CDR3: TGTGCCACCAGCCGGAAGGGGGGCAATCAGCCCCAGCATTTT. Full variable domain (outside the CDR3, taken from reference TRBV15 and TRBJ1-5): DAMVIQNPRYQVTQFGKPVTLSCSQTLNHNVMYWYQQKSSQAPKLLFHYYDKDFNNEADTPDNFQSRRPNTSFCFLDIRSPGLGDTAMYLCATSRKGGNQPQHFGDGTRLSIL.

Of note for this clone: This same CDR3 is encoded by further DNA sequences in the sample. CDR3 in amino acids: CASSLQGAGGYTF. The CDR3 DNA reads as TGTGCCAGCAGCTTACAGGGGGCAGGCGGCTACACCTTC. The genes are TRBV7-2 and TRBJ1-2; 8 nucleotides line up with TRBD1. CDR3 size: 13 residues. CDR1 is SGHTA and CDR2 is FQGNSA in the germline V gene. V dropped 2 bases and J dropped 8; count of bases not matched to a gene: 4.

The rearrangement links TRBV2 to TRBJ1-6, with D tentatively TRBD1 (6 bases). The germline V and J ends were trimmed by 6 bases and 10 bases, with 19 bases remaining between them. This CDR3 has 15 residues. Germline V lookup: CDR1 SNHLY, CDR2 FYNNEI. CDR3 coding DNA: TGTGCCAGCAGCGAGAGAGGGGGGGGAGGGTCACCCCTCCACTTT. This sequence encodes CASSERGGGGSPLHF.

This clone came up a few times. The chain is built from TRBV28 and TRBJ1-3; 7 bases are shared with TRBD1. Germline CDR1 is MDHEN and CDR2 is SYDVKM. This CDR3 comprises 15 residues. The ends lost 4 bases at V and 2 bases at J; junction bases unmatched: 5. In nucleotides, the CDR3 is TGTGCCAGCAGTTACTCCGGGACAGCTGGAAACACCATATATTTT. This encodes CASSYSGTAGNTIYF.

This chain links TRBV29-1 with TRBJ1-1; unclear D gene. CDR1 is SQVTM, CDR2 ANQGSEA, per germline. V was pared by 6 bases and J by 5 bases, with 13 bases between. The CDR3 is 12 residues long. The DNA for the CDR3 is TGCAGCGTCGCTTCTGGTACTACTGAAGCTTTCTTT. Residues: CSVASGTTEAFF.

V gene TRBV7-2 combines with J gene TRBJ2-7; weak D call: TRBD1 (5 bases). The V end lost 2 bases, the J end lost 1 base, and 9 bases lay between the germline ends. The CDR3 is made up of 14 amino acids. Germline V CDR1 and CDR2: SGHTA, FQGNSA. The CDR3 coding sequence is TGTGCCAGCAGCTTAAGCAGGGATTCCTACGAGCAGTACTTC. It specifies CASSLSRDSYEQYF.

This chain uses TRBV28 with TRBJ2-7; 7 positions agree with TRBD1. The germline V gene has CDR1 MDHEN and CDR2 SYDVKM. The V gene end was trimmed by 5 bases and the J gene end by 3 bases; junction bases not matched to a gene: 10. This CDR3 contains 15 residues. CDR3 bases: TGTGCCAGCAGTGATAATTGGGACAGCCACTACGAGCAGTACTTC. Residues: CASSDNWDSHYEQYF.

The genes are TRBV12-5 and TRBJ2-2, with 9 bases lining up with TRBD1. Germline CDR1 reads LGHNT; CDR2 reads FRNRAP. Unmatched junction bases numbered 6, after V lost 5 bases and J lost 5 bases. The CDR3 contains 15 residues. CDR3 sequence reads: CASGRTGTGTGELFF. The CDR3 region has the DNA TGTGCTAGTGGTCGGACCGGGACAGGGACCGGGGAGCTGTTTTTT.

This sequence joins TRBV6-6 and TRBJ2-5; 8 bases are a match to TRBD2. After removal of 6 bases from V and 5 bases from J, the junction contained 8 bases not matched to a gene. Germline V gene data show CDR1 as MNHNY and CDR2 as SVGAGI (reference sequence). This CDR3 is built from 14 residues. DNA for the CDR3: TGTGCCAGCAGACCCCCAGCGGGGGTGGAGACCCAGTACTTC. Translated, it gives CASRPPAGVETQYF.

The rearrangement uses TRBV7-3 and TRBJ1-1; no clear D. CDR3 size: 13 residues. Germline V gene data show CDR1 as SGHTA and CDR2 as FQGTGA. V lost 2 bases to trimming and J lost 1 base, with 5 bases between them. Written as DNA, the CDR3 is TGTGCCAGCAGCTTAGTACAGAACACTGAAGCTTTCTTT. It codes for CASSLVQNTEAFF.

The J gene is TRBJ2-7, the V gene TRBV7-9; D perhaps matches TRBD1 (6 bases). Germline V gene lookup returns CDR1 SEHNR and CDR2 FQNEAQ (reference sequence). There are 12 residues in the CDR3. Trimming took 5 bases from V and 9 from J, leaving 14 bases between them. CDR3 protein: CASSPDRGLQYF. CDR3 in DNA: TGTGCCAGCAGCCCGGACAGAGGATTGCAGTACTTC.

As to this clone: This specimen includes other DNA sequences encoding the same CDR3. The DNA for the CDR3 is TGTGCCAGCAGTTTGGAACAGGGCAATCAGCCCCAGCATTTT. Translating it yields CASSLEQGNQPQHF. The V gene is TRBV28, the J gene TRBJ1-5, with a weak D call TRBD1 (5 bases). This CDR3 is 14 amino acids long. Germline V gives CDR1 MDHEN, CDR2 SYDVKM. Trimming took 3 bases from V and 2 from J, leaving 8 bases between them.

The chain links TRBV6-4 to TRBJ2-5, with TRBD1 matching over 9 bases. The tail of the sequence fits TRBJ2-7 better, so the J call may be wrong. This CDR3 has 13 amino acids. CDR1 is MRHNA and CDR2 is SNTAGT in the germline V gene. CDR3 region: CAKAGQGTHEQYF. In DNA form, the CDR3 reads TGTGCCAAAGCGGGACAGGGAACCCACGAGCAGTACTTC.

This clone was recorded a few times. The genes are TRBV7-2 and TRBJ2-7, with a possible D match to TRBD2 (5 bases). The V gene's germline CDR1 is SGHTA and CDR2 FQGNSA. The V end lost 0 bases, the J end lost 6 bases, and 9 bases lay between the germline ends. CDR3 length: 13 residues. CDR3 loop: CASSLAGVREQYF. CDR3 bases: TGTGCCAGCAGCTTAGCGGGAGTACGCGAGCAGTACTTC.